Shown below are 13 T cell receptor beta chains from a single sample sequenced in a study of T cells in Graves' hyperthyroidism and ophthalmopathy. Amplified regions were TCR beta CDR3 sequences from RNA transcripts. An initial round of RT-PCR targeting the TCR CDR3 relied on the HTBI primer set. One entry per CDR3 protein results from TCRdb running MiXCR on the multiplex PCR reads. The sample carries around 520,000 distinct CDR3 sequences, 14% recorded once. The sample consisted of blood. The receptor source for this set is a young woman with Graves' hyperthyroidism.

This clonotype was observed at least ten times. The CDR3 spells CASSLAGGSSEQYV. CDR3 DNA: TGTGCCAGCAGTTTAGCGGGAGGCTCCAGCGAGCAGTACGTC. The J gene is TRBJ2-7, the V gene TRBV12-3 or TRBV12-4; possible D gene TRBD2, 6 bases. V lost 0 bases, J lost 6 bases, and 12 bases lay in between. The CDR3 loop spans 14 amino acids.

As regards this clonotype: A junction end diverges from the germline sequence, so it may reflect a read error. V usage is TRBV27 and J usage is TRBJ1-2; 8 bases map to TRBD1. Germline V lookup: CDR1 MNHEY, CDR2 SMNVEV (reference sequence). The CDR3 is 16 residues long. The CDR3 DNA is TGTGCCAGCAGTTTATTAGGCAGGGGGCATAACGATGGCTACACCTTC. Its protein product is CASSLLGRGHNDGYTF.

This clonotype was detected only a few times. This chain uses TRBV19 with TRBJ2-1; TRBD2 might be the D (6 bases). Germline loops: CDR1 LNHDA, CDR2 SQIVND (reference sequence). The length of the CDR3 is 15 residues. Trimming pared 5 bases from V and 3 bases from J, leaving 14 bases between. The CDR3 loop reads CASSPVGSFYNEQFF. The DNA for the CDR3 is TGTGCCAGTAGTCCGGTCGGGAGCTTCTACAATGAGCAGTTCTTC.

This clonotype was seen many times. CDR3 bases: TGTGCCAGCAGCTTCGGCCAGGGCTCTGGAAACACCATATATTTT. Translation gives CASSFGQGSGNTIYF. The chain recombines TRBV7-9 with TRBJ1-3; possibly TRBD1 for D (5 bases). The CDR3 is 15 amino acids. Trimming removed 3 bases at V and 0 bases at J, with 9 bases between. The V gene's germline CDR1 is SEHNR and CDR2 FQNEAQ (reference sequence).

This clonotype was counted only a few times. The chain carries TRBV15 and TRBJ1-4; 8 nucleotides agree with TRBD1. The germline gives CDR1 LNHNV, CDR2 YYDKDF (reference sequence). CDR3 length: 14 residues. The trim removed 3 bases at V and 6 bases at J, leaving 3 bases unmatched. The CDR3 sequence: CATSSDRGDEKLFF. The CDR3 DNA reads TGTGCCACCAGCAGTGACAGGGGTGATGAAAAACTGTTTTTT.

The sample holds a few counts of this clonotype. The chain recombines TRBV7-9 with TRBJ2-1; 8 bases fit TRBD2. The CDR3 contains 14 residues. Germline CDR1 reads SEHNR; CDR2 reads FQNEAQ (reference sequence). The J segment lost 5 bases and the V segment lost 8 bases, leaving 8 bases of the junction unmatched. DNA for the CDR3: TGTGCCAGCCGGAACGGGAGGGGCAACAATGAGCAGTTCTTC. This sequence encodes CASRNGRGNNEQFF.

This clonotype was detected a few times. The chain links TRBV28 to TRBJ2-1; possibly TRBD2 for D (5 bases). CDR1 and CDR2 (germline): MDHEN, SYDVKM. CDR3 length: 13 amino acids. V shed 5 bases and J shed 8 bases, with 13 bases lying between them. CDR3 in DNA: TGTGCCAGCAGTATAATTAGCGCGGATGAGCAGTTCTTC. Its protein is CASSIISADEQFF.

This clonotype occurred many times. CDR3 amino acids: CASSESEWTGWNTEAFF. CDR3 DNA sequence: TGCGCCAGCAGTGAGTCAGAATGGACAGGGTGGAACACTGAAGCTTTCTTT. V and J are TRBV10-2 and TRBJ1-1, with 8 nucleotides matching TRBD1. With 0 bases clipped from V and 1 base from J, the junction kept 7 bases outside the gene matches. This CDR3 has 17 amino acids. In germline, CDR1 is WSHSY, CDR2 SAAADI.

J is TRBJ2-5 and V is TRBV7-9; D may be TRBD2 (6 bases). CDR1 and CDR2 (germline): SEHNR, FQNEAQ (reference sequence). The CDR3 is 14 amino acids. Trimming left V 5 bases short and J 5 bases short, with 15 bases between. The CDR3 region has the DNA TGTGCCAGCAGCCCGGGGAGGCTAGCTGAGACCCAGTACTTC. Protein product: CASSPGRLAETQYF.

This clonotype showed up many times. V gene TRBV7-2 combines with J gene TRBJ2-1; TRBD2 matches 12 bases. With V trimmed by 3 bases and J by 5 bases, 5 bases remained unmatched. The CDR3 sequence is 16 residues long. Germline CDR1 and CDR2: SGHTA and FQGNSA. The DNA for the CDR3 is TGTGCCAGCAGCTTCCCGACTAGCGGGAGACACAATGAGCAGTTCTTC. This translates into CASSFPTSGRHNEQFF.

This clonotype was found many times. V gene TRBV6-1 combines with J gene TRBJ1-1, with 9 bases aligning to TRBD1. The CDR3 runs to 14 residues. The germline V gene encodes CDR1 MNHNS and CDR2 SASEGT. V lost 6 bases and J lost 4; bases outside the gene matches: 6. CDR3 in DNA: TGTGCCAGCAGATATACAGGGGGCATCACTGAAGCTTTCTTT. Protein product: CASRYTGGITEAFF.

This clonotype was picked up a small number of times. The gene calls are TRBV30 and TRBJ2-2; TRBD2 is a possible D gene (5 bases). Looked up from germline, CDR1 is GTSNPN and CDR2 is SVGIG (reference sequence). The CDR3 is made up of 13 amino acids. V lost 4 bases and J lost 4, with 10 bases in between. The DNA of the CDR3 is TGTGCCTGGACCTATGGGAGCACCGGGGAGCTGTTTTTT. This sequence encodes CAWTYGSTGELFF. Looking up the rest from reference TRBV30 and TRBJ2-2 gives the full variable domain: SQTIHQWPATLVQPVGSPLSLECTVEGTSNPNLYWYRQAAGRGLQLLFYSVGIGQISSEVPQNLSASRPQDRQFILSSKKLLLSDSGFYLCAWTYGSTGELFFGEGSRLTVL.

The V gene is TRBV25-1, the J gene TRBJ2-2, with D perhaps assigned TRBD1 or TRBD2 (5 bases each). CDR3 size: 13 residues. Germline V gives CDR1 MGHDK, CDR2 SYGVNS. V shed 3 bases and J shed 6 bases, with 8 bases lying between them. CDR3 coding DNA: TGTGCCAGCAGTGAGGGGGTTGCCGGGGAGCTGTTTTTT. This translates into CASSEGVAGELFF.